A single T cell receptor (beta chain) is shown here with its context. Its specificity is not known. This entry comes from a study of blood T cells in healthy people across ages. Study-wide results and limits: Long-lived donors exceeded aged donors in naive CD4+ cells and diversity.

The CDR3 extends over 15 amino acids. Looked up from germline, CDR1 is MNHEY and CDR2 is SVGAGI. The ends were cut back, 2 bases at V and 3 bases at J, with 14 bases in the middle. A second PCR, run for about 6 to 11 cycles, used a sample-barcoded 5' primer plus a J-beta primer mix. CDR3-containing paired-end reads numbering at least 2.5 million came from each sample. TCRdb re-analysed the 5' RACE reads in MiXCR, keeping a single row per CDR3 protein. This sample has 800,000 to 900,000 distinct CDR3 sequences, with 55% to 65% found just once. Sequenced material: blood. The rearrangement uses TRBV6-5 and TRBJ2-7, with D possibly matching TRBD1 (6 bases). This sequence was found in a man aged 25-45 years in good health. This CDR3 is CASSYRQGHYYEQYF. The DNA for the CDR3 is TGTGCCAGCAGTTACCGGCAGGGACACTACTACGAGCAGTACTTC.